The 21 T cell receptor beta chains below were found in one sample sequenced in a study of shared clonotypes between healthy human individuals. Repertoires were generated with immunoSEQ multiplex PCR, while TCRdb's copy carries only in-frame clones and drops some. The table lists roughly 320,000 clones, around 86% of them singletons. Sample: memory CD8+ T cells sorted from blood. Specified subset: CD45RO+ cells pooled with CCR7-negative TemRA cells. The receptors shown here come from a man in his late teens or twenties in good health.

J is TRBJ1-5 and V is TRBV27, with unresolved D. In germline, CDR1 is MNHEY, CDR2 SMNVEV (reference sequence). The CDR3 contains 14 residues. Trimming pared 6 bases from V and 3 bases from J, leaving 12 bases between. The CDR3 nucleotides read TGTGCCAGCAGACCAGGTTCCCTCAATCAGCCCCAGCATTTT. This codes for CASRPGSLNQPQHF.

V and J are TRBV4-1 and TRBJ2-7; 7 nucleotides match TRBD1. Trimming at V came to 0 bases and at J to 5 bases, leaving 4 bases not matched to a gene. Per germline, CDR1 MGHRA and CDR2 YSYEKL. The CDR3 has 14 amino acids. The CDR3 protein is CASSQEDRNHEQYF. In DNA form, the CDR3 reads TGCGCCAGCAGCCAAGAGGACAGGAACCACGAGCAGTACTTC.

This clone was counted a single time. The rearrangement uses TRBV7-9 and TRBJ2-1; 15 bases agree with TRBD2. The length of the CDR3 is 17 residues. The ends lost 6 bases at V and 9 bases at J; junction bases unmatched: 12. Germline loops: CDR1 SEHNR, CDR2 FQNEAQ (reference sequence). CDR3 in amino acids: CASRSKKGLAGGGEQFF. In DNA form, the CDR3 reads TGTGCCAGCAGATCGAAAAAGGGACTAGCGGGAGGAGGTGAGCAGTTCTTC.

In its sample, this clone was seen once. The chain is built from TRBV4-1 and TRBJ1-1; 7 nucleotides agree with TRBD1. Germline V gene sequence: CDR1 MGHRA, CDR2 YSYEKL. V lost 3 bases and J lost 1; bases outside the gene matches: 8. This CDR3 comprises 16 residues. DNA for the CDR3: TGCGCCAGCAGCCATAGGCAGGGGGTCACGAACACTGAAGCTTTCTTT. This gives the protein CASSHRQGVTNTEAFF.

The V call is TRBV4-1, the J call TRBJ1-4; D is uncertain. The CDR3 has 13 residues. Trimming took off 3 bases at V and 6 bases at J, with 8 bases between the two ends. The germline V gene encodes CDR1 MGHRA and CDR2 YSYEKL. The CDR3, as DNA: TGCGCCAGCAGCCATAGTTGGGATGAAAAACTGTTTTTT. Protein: CASSHSWDEKLFF.

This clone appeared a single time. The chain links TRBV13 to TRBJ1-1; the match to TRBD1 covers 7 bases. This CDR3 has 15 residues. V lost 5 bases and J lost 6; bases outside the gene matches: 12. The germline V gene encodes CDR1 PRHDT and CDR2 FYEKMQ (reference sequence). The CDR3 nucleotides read TGTGCCAGCAGCCCAGGGGGGGACGGGCCACCTGAAGCTTTCTTT. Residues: CASSPGGDGPPEAFF.

For the CDR3, the DNA is TGTGCCAGTAGTATAAAATCCCCAGCGGGAGGGGGCGAGCAGTACTTC. This encodes CASSIKSPAGGGEQYF. The chain joins TRBV19 to TRBJ2-7, with 10 bases lining up with TRBD2. CDR1 and CDR2 from the germline V gene are LNHDA and SQIVND (reference sequence). CDR3 length equals 16 residues. Unmatched junction bases numbered 10, after V lost 2 bases and J lost 6 bases. The entire variable domain, with the rest obtained from reference TRBV19 and TRBJ2-7, is as follows: DGGITQSPKYLFRKEGQNVTLSCEQNLNHDAMYWYRQDPGQGLRLIYYSQIVNDFQKGDIAEGYSVSREKKESFPLTVTSAQKNPTAFYLCASSIKSPAGGGEQYFGPGTRLTVT.

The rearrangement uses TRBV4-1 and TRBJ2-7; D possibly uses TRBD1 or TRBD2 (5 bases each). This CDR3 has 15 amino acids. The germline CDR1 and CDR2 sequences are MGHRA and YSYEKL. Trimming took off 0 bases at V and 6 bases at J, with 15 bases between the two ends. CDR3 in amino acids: CASSQEGVLALEQYF. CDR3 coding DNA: TGCGCCAGCAGCCAAGAAGGGGTCCTAGCTCTCGAGCAGTACTTC.

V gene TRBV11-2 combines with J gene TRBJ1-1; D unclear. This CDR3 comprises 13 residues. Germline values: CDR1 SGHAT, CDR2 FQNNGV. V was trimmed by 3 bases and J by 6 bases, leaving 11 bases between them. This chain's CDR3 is CASSFRRDAEAFF. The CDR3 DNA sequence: TGTGCCAGCAGCTTTAGGAGGGATGCTGAAGCTTTCTTT.

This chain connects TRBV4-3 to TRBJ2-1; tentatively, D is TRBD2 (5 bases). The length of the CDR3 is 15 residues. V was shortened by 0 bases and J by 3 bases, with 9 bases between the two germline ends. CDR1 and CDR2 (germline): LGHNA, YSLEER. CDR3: CASSQEEVLYNEQFF. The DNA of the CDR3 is TGCGCCAGCAGCCAAGAGGAGGTTCTCTACAATGAGCAGTTCTTC.

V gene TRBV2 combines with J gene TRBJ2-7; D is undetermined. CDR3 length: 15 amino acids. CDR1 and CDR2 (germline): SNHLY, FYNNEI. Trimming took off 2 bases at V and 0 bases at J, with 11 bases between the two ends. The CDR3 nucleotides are TGTGCCAGCAGTGAATGGTCGGACGGCTCCTACGAGCAGTACTTC. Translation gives CASSEWSDGSYEQYF.

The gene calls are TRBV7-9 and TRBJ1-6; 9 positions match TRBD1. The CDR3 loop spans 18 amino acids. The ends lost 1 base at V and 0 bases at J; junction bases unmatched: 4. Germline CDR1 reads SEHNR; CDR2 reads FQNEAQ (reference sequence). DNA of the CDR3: TGTGCCAGCAGCTTAGAAGGGACAGGGAGCTCCTATAATTCACCCCTCCACTTT. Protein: CASSLEGTGSSYNSPLHF.

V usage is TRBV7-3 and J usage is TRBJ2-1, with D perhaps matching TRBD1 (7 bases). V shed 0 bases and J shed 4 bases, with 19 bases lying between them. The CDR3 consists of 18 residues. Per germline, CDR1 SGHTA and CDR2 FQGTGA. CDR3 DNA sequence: TGTGCCAGCAGCTTAACGGGAGGCTCCGGGACAGCATACAATGAGCAGTTCTTC. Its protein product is CASSLTGGSGTAYNEQFF. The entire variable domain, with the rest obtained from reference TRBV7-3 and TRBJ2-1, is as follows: GAGVSQTPSNKVTEKGKYVELRCDPISGHTALYWYRQSLGQGPEFLIYFQGTGAADDSGLPNDRFFAVRPEGSVSTLKIQRTERGDSAVYLCASSLTGGSGTAYNEQFFGPGTRLTVL.

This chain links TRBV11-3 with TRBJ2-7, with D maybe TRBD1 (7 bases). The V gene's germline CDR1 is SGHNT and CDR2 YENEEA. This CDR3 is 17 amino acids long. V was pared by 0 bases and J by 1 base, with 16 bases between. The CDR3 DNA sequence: TGTGCCAGCAGCTTAGATGCGGGGTCAGGGGGTTCCTACGAGCAGTACTTC. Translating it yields CASSLDAGSGGSYEQYF. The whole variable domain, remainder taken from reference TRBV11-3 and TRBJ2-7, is EAGVVQSPRYKIIEKKQPVAFWCNPISGHNTLYWYLQNLGQGPELLIRYENEEAVDDSQLPKDRFSAERLKGVDSTLKIQPAELGDSAVYLCASSLDAGSGGSYEQYFGPGTRLTVT.

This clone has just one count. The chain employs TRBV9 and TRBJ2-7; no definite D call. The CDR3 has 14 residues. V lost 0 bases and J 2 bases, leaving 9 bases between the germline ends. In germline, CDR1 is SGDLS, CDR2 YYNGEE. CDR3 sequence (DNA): TGTGCCAGCAGCGTAGGAGGCCAGCCCTACGAGCAGTACTTC. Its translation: CASSVGGQPYEQYF.

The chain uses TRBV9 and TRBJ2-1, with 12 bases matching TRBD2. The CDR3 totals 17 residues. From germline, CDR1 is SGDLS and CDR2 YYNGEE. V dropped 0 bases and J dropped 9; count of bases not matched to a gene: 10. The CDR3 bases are TGTGCCAGCAGCGTAGTGGGGACTAGCGGGCGGGTTAGTGAGCAGTTCTTC. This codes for CASSVVGTSGRVSEQFF.

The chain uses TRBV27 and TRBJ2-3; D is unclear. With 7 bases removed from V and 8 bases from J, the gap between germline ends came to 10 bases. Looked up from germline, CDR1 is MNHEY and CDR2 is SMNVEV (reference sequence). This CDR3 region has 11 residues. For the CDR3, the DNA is TGTGCCAGCATAGGTCCCCTTACGCAGTATTTT. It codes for CASIGPLTQYF.

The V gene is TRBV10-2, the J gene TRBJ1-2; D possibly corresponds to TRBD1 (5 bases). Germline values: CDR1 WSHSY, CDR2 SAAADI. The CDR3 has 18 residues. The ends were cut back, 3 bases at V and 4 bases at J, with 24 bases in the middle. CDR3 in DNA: TGCGCCAGCAGTGACCTAATGGTACCGACAGTGGCAGGCTATGGCTACACCTTC. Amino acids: CASSDLMVPTVAGYGYTF.

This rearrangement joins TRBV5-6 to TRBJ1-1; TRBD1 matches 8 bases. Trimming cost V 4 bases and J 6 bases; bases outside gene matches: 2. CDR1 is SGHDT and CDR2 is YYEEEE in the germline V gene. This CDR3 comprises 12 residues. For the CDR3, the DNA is TGTGCCAGCAGCGCGACAGGGGCTGAAGCTTTCTTT. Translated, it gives CASSATGAEAFF.

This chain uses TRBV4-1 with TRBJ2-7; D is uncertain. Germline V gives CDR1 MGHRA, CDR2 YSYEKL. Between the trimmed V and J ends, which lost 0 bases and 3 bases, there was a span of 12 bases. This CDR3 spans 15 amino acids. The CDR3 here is CASSQEGVPYYEQYF. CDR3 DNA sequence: TGCGCCAGCAGCCAAGAAGGTGTCCCCTACTACGAGCAGTACTTC.

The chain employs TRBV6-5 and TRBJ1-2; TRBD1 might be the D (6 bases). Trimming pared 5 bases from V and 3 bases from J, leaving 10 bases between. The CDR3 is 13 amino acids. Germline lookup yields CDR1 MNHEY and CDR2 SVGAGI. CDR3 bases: TGTGCCAGCAGTACAGGGTTGGACTATGGCTACACCTTC. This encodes CASSTGLDYGYTF.